Listed here are 30 T cell receptor beta chains from one sample, sequenced in a study of siplizumab effects on memory and regulatory T cells. This table comes from immunoSEQ multiplex PCR, and its TCRdb copy is limited to in-frame clones, with some not included. Of roughly 60,000 clones listed, just over 95% were seen once; the top ten hold 0.08% to 0.1%. Sequenced sample: naive CD8+ T cells sorted from blood. Source of these receptors: a human donor in good health.

The CDR3 here is CASNPVSGNTNYGYTF. The CDR3 nucleotides are TGTGCCAGTAACCCAGTCTCGGGAAATACTAACTATGGCTACACCTTC. The rearrangement uses TRBV19 and TRBJ1-2; D not certain. The germline gives CDR1 LNHDA, CDR2 SQIVND (reference sequence). V was trimmed by 7 bases and J by 0 bases, leaving 18 bases between them. The CDR3 is 16 residues long.

This clone appeared a single time. This chain uses TRBV4-3 with TRBJ1-1; 7 bases are a match to TRBD1. In germline, CDR1 is LGHNA, CDR2 YSLEER. With 5 bases clipped from V and 7 bases from J, the junction kept 13 bases outside the gene matches. This CDR3 comprises 15 residues. CDR3 sequence: CASSGTDRTKGEAFF. The CDR3 nucleotides are TGCGCCAGCAGCGGGACAGATCGAACCAAGGGTGAAGCTTTCTTT.

V and J are TRBV5-4 and TRBJ2-7, with D possibly matching TRBD2 (5 bases). CDR3 size: 15 residues. Germline lookup yields CDR1 SGHNT and CDR2 YYREEE (reference sequence). The germline V and J ends were trimmed by 3 bases and 3 bases, with 16 bases remaining between them. The CDR3, as DNA: TGTGCCAGCAGCTCCGGGGATTACCCTCTCTACGAGCAGTACTTC. The encoded protein is CASSSGDYPLYEQYF. The full variable domain, its missing parts supplied by reference TRBV5-4 and TRBJ2-7, is ETGVTQSPTHLIKTRGQQVTLRCSSQSGHNTVSWYQQALGQGPQFIFQYYREEENGRGNFPPRFSGLQFPNYSSELNVNALELDDSALYLCASSSGDYPLYEQYFGPGTRLTVT.

V and J are TRBV19 and TRBJ1-1; D is unresolved. This CDR3 comprises 12 residues. V was trimmed by 4 bases and J by 1 base, leaving 4 bases between them. The V gene's germline CDR1 is LNHDA and CDR2 SQIVND (reference sequence). The CDR3 coding sequence is TGTGCCAGTAGTAGTTGGAACACTGAAGCTTTCTTT. As protein: CASSSWNTEAFF.

The J gene is TRBJ2-1, the V gene TRBV7-2, with D hard to call. V was trimmed by 6 bases and J by 8 bases, leaving 17 bases between them. CDR3 length equals 14 residues. Germline V gene lookup returns CDR1 SGHTA and CDR2 FQGNSA. The DNA for the CDR3 is TGTGCCAGCAGTTTACTCTTGGGATCGGATGAGCAGTTCTTC. This gives the protein CASSLLLGSDEQFF.

The chain recombines TRBV19 with TRBJ2-5, with 12 positions matching TRBD1. Germline CDR1 LNHDA, CDR2 SQIVND (reference sequence). Trimming took 9 bases from V and 4 from J; bases not matched to a gene: 6. This CDR3 contains 14 residues. CDR3 loop: CASRGQGARETQYF. CDR3 DNA sequence: TGTGCCAGCAGGGGACAGGGGGCGAGAGAGACCCAGTACTTC.

This clone showed up just once. CDR3 bases: TGTGCCAGCAGCCTCCCTGGACCATGGGAGACCCAGTACTTC. Translated: CASSLPGPWETQYF. The chain joins TRBV7-8 to TRBJ2-5, with D uncertain. Trimming stripped 5 bases from V and 5 bases from J, with 15 bases between. CDR3 size: 14 residues. Germline CDR1 SGHVS, CDR2 FQNEAQ.

The V call is TRBV6-4, the J call TRBJ1-2; D is uncertain. Germline CDR1 is MRHNA and CDR2 is SNTAGT. The CDR3 loop spans 13 amino acids. V lost 7 bases and J 8 bases, leaving 17 bases between the germline ends. The CDR3 loop is CASTPALRSGYTF. The CDR3 coding sequence is TGTGCCAGCACCCCGGCCCTTCGGAGCGGCTACACCTTC.

V and J are TRBV7-2 and TRBJ1-2; a possible D gene is TRBD1 (6 bases). This CDR3 spans 16 amino acids. Germline CDR1 is SGHTA and CDR2 is FQGNSA. V was shortened by 4 bases and J by 5 bases, with 20 bases between the two germline ends. CDR3 in DNA: TGTGCCAGCAGCTGGGGAGAGTACGATACAGGGTATGGCTACACCTTC. It codes for CASSWGEYDTGYGYTF.

The chain carries TRBV6-1 and TRBJ2-7; tentative D call: TRBD2 (6 bases). V was pared by 10 bases and J by 9 bases, with 19 bases between. This CDR3 region has 12 residues. From germline, CDR1 is MNHNS and CDR2 SASEGT. CDR3 amino acids: CAILEGPVGQYF. The CDR3 DNA follows: TGTGCCATATTGGAGGGGCCGGTCGGGCAGTACTTC.

The gene calls are TRBV4-3 and TRBJ2-5, with 9 positions matching TRBD2. The CDR3 sequence is 15 residues long. Trimming removed 1 base from V and 5 bases from J; junction bases left unmatched: 5. Germline CDR1 is LGHNA and CDR2 is YSLEER. CDR3 coding DNA: TGCGCCAGCAGCCAAGTGCTAGCGGGGTGGGAGACCCAGTACTTC. This encodes CASSQVLAGWETQYF.

The gene calls are TRBV4-3 and TRBJ2-7; 8 bases are shared with TRBD1. This CDR3 contains 15 residues. CDR1 and CDR2 (germline): LGHNA, YSLEER. After removal of 0 bases from V and 0 bases from J, the junction contained 1 base not matched to a gene. The CDR3 sequence is CASSQDRGHSYEQYF. DNA of the CDR3: TGCGCCAGCAGCCAAGACAGGGGGCACTCCTACGAGCAGTACTTC.

The V and J genes are TRBV7-9 and TRBJ1-3, with D possibly being TRBD1 (5 bases). Germline V gives CDR1 SEHNR, CDR2 FQNEAQ (reference sequence). The CDR3 covers 14 residues. Trimming took 5 bases from V and 2 from J, leaving 10 bases between them. As DNA, the CDR3 is TGTGCCAGCAGCCCAAGGACAACTGGAAACACCATATATTTT. As protein: CASSPRTTGNTIYF. Variable domain in full (rest from reference TRBV7-9 and TRBJ1-3): DTGVSQNPRHKITKRGQNVTFRCDPISEHNRLYWYRQTLGQGPEFLTYFQNEAQLEKSRLLSDRFSAERPKGSFSTLEIQRTEQGDSAMYLCASSPRTTGNTIYFGEGSWLTVV.

J is TRBJ2-6 and V is TRBV7-2, with 7 nucleotides matching TRBD1. There are 18 residues in the CDR3. With V trimmed by 2 bases and J by 0 bases, 7 bases remained unmatched. CDR1 is SGHTA and CDR2 is FQGNSA in the germline V gene. CDR3 residues: CASSLTGQVLSGANVLTF. The DNA of the CDR3 is TGTGCCAGCAGCTTAACAGGACAGGTCCTCTCTGGGGCCAACGTCCTGACTTTC.

V and J are TRBV7-9 and TRBJ2-3, with TRBD2 matching 8 bases. The CDR3 extends over 16 amino acids. Looked up from germline, CDR1 is SEHNR and CDR2 is FQNEAQ (reference sequence). J gave up 10 bases and V 0 bases, and 12 bases lay outside the gene matches. Written as DNA, the CDR3 is TGTGCCAGCAGCTTAGCCTTCGGGGAAGCGGGGGATTCGCAGTATTTT. Its protein is CASSLAFGEAGDSQYF.

The chain is built from TRBV6-5 and TRBJ2-7; 8 bases are a match to TRBD1. The CDR3 contains 15 residues. The germline V gene encodes CDR1 MNHEY and CDR2 SVGAGI. V was clipped by 6 bases and J by 2 bases; unmatched bases: 9. This CDR3 is CASSLTGGYTYEQYF. The CDR3 DNA sequence: TGTGCCAGCAGCCTTACAGGGGGTTATACCTACGAGCAGTACTTC.

The table lists this clone with a count of one. The V call is TRBV9, the J call TRBJ1-1; TRBD1 might be the D (6 bases). Germline V CDR1 and CDR2: SGDLS, YYNGEE. The V gene lost 4 bases and the J gene lost 0 bases, with 16 bases spanning the gap. There are 16 residues in the CDR3. The CDR3 DNA is TGTGCCAGCAGCCCCCCCTCCCAGGGGATGAACACTGAAGCTTTCTTT. It yields the protein CASSPPSQGMNTEAFF.

Turning to this clone: One end of the junction is discordant with germline, which a read error may explain. This sequence joins TRBV10-1 and TRBJ2-4, with a tentative D call TRBD1 (6 bases). This CDR3 has 13 amino acids. CDR1 and CDR2 (germline): WNHNN, SYGVQD (reference sequence). Here the CDR3 reads CASSPIRQGFSDF. CDR3 bases: TGCGCCAGCAGCCCCATCCGGCAGGGGTTTTCGGACTTC.

The chain uses TRBV19 and TRBJ1-5, with D unclear. Trimming removed 3 bases at V and 2 bases at J, with 8 bases between. Germline V gives CDR1 LNHDA, CDR2 SQIVND (reference sequence). The CDR3 is 14 residues long. This chain's CDR3 is CASSIGDGNQPQHF. CDR3 bases: TGTGCCAGTAGTATCGGGGATGGCAATCAGCCCCAGCATTTT.

This clone was observed a single time. This chain joins TRBV10-3 and TRBJ1-1, with D hard to call. Germline CDR1 is ENHRY and CDR2 is SYGVKD. This CDR3 has 13 residues. Trimming shortened V by 6 bases and J by 0 bases, and 8 bases separated the two germline ends. The CDR3 is CAISDTMNTEAFF. The CDR3 nucleotides are TGTGCCATCAGCGACACGATGAACACTGAAGCTTTCTTT.

This chain uses TRBV29-1 with TRBJ2-7; maybe TRBD1 (5 bases). V was cut by 5 bases and J by 0 bases, with 11 bases left in between. Looked up from germline, CDR1 is SQVTM and CDR2 is ANQGSEA. The CDR3 covers 13 residues. CDR3 nucleotides: TGCAGCGTTAAAGTAGGGGTCTCCTACGAGCAGTACTTC. It yields the protein CSVKVGVSYEQYF.

This chain connects TRBV6-4 to TRBJ2-5; D might be TRBD2 (6 bases). The tail of the sequence fits TRBJ2-7 better, so the J call may be wrong. The CDR3 covers 14 residues. CDR1 is MRHNA, CDR2 SNTAGT, per germline. DNA for the CDR3: TGTGCCAGCAGTCCGGACTACACTTCCTACGAGCAGTACTTC. Translated: CASSPDYTSYEQYF.

A remark on this clone: Within the sample, other DNA sequences also encode this same CDR3. The chain employs TRBV27 and TRBJ1-5; D is undetermined. Germline CDR1 and CDR2: MNHEY and SMNVEV (reference sequence). CDR3 size: 13 residues. V was pared by 8 bases and J by 0 bases, with 8 bases between. The DNA of the CDR3 is TGTGCCAGCTCCAGCTATAGCAATCAGCCCCAGCATTTT. It translates to CASSSYSNQPQHF.

The chain joins TRBV19 to TRBJ2-7, with 7 positions matching TRBD2. The V segment lost 7 bases and the J segment 1 base; nucleotides outside the gene matches: 4. This CDR3 spans 13 amino acids. Germline CDR1 LNHDA, CDR2 SQIVND (reference sequence). This chain's CDR3 is CASKMGGSYEQYF. The CDR3 DNA is TGTGCCAGTAAGATGGGGGGGTCCTACGAGCAGTACTTC.

The J gene is TRBJ2-2, the V gene TRBV28; TRBD2 agrees at 8 bases. The CDR3 length is 17 residues. The V gene's germline CDR1 is MDHEN and CDR2 SYDVKM. After removal of 3 bases from V and 4 bases from J, the junction contained 10 bases not matched to a gene. CDR3 DNA: TGTGCCAGCAGTTTCCCCCCGGGGAGCGGGGGCACCGGGGAGCTGTTTTTT. This translates into CASSFPPGSGGTGELFF.

The count of this clone is one. Here the CDR3 reads CASSLTSDLGDEQFF. CDR3 sequence (DNA): TGTGCCAGCAGCTTGACTAGCGACCTAGGGGATGAGCAGTTCTTC. This chain connects TRBV13 to TRBJ2-1; 8 positions agree with TRBD2. The length of the CDR3 is 15 residues. With V trimmed by 3 bases and J by 8 bases, 9 bases remained unmatched. Germline V gives CDR1 PRHDT, CDR2 FYEKMQ (reference sequence). The full variable domain, with the rest looked up from reference TRBV13 and TRBJ2-1, is AAGVIQSPRHLIKEKRETATLKCYPIPRHDTVYWYQQGPGQDPQFLISFYEKMQSDKGSIPDRFSAQQFSDYHSELNMSSLELGDSALYFCASSLTSDLGDEQFFGPGTRLTVL.

The J gene is TRBJ1-3, the V gene TRBV11-2; TRBD1 aligns across 7 bases. There are 13 residues in the CDR3. Trimming took 4 bases from V and 8 from J; bases not matched to a gene: 5. Looked up from germline, CDR1 is SGHAT and CDR2 is FQNNGV. The chain's CDR3 is CASSSYRGDTIYF. CDR3 DNA: TGTGCCAGCAGCTCCTACAGGGGAGACACCATATATTTT.

This chain connects TRBV2 to TRBJ1-5; a possible D gene is TRBD1 (6 bases). Germline CDR1 reads SNHLY; CDR2 reads FYNNEI. The V and J ends lost 3 bases and 4 bases respectively, with 10 bases between them. This CDR3 spans 14 amino acids. CDR3 residues: CASSERGVNQPQHF. DNA of the CDR3: TGTGCCAGCAGTGAGAGGGGGGTAAATCAGCCCCAGCATTTT.

The rearrangement links TRBV5-6 to TRBJ1-5; 7 nucleotides align to TRBD1. The CDR3 spans 13 residues. Per the germline V gene, CDR1 is SGHDT and CDR2 is YYEEEE. The junction had 1 base not matched to a gene; V was cut back by 1 base and J by 6 bases. The CDR3 loop reads CASSLKGAQPQHF. CDR3 sequence (DNA): TGTGCCAGCAGCTTGAAGGGGGCTCAGCCCCAGCATTTT.

This chain uses TRBV21-1 with TRBJ1-3. TRBV21-1 is deemed a pseudogene. The CDR3 is 15 residues long. The CDR3 protein is CASKGRGKGGNTIYF. CDR3 DNA sequence: TGTGCCAGCAAGGGGAGGGGGAAAGGTGGAAACACCATATATTTT.